This TCR beta chain was captured by sequencing in a study of shared clonotypes between healthy human individuals. Using immunoSEQ multiplex PCR, the repertoire was profiled, and TCRdb retains in-frame clones only, with some absent. The table has 1.5 million to 1.9 million clones, 95% to 99% seen once; the top ten hold roughly 0.4%. Trimming pared 0 bases from V and 2 bases from J, leaving 5 bases between. From germline, CDR1 is SGHDT and CDR2 YYEEEE. The CDR3 extends over 13 amino acids. This clone was found a few times. This specimen includes other DNA sequences encoding the same CDR3. Sequencing input: naive CD4+ T cells sorted from blood. Subset described: CD45RA+ positively selected. The chain links TRBV5-6 to TRBJ2-5; no clear D. The origin of this receptor is a man aged 25 to 40 in good health. The CDR3 sequence is CASSLVSQETQYF. Here the CDR3 DNA reads TGTGCCAGCAGCTTGGTTAGTCAAGAGACCCAGTACTTC.